The 3 T cell receptor beta chains given below trace back to one sample, sequenced in a study of Graves' ophthalmopathy and Graves' hyperthyroidism. From RNA, the CDR3 regions of TCR beta chains were amplified and sequenced. The workflow started with a first-round RT-PCR run with HTBI primers and then moved on to a second-round multiplex PCR. TCRdb reprocessed the multiplex PCR reads with MiXCR, giving one entry per CDR3 protein. The data hold about 620,000 distinct CDR3 sequences, with about a fifth observed a single time. Material: peripheral blood. The receptors originated from a young woman with stable Graves' hyperthyroidism. Some clones in this sample may be carry-over from other donors' samples.

Many counts were recorded for this clonotype. The chain is built from TRBV29-1 and TRBJ1-2; D unclear. V was cut by 7 bases and J by 5 bases, with 11 bases left in between. The germline gives CDR1 SQVTM, CDR2 ANQGSEA. The CDR3 is 11 amino acids. CDR3 protein: CSGWTEYGYTF. DNA of the CDR3: TGCAGCGGATGGACTGAGTATGGCTACACCTTC.

This clonotype has at least ten counts. This chain links TRBV20-1 with TRBJ2-7; D might be TRBD1 or TRBD2, each matching 5 bases. This CDR3 region has 12 residues. The V end was cut by 6 bases, the J end by 3 bases, with 12 bases between. Germline assignment: CDR1 DFQATT and CDR2 SNEGSKA (reference sequence). The CDR3 DNA reads as TGCAGTGCCCGGGACGAGAGCTACGAGCAGTACTTC. It yields the protein CSARDESYEQYF.

The J gene is TRBJ1-1, the V gene TRBV19; no clear D. Germline assignment: CDR1 LNHDA and CDR2 SQIVND (reference sequence). This CDR3 has 14 amino acids. Trimming cost V 3 bases and J 4 bases, with 12 bases left between them. The CDR3 sequence: CASSMGTGGTEAFF. The CDR3 coding sequence is TGTGCCAGTAGTATGGGCACTGGTGGCACTGAAGCTTTCTTT.